The 5 T cell receptor beta chains listed next were all sequenced from one sample in a study of T cells after yellow fever vaccination. TCRdb ran MiXCR on the 5' RACE reads and lists one entry per CDR3 protein. Counted here are just under 600,000 distinct CDR3 sequences, about 13% occurring once; the ten biggest clones make up roughly an eighth. Material: PBMCs, obtained on the day of the yellow fever booster vaccination. The receptors here all came from a man aged 30-40 years who received the YFV17D yellow fever vaccine.

The J gene is TRBJ2-1, the V gene TRBV15; 7 bases fit TRBD1. The CDR3 has 15 amino acids. CDR1 is LNHNV, CDR2 YYDKDF, per germline (reference sequence). Trimming cost V 0 bases and J 4 bases; bases outside gene matches: 3. The CDR3 DNA sequence: TGTGCCACCAGCAGAGACAGACAGGGTTACAATGAGCAGTTCTTC. It specifies CATSRDRQGYNEQFF.

A few counts support this clonotype. The chain employs TRBV6-6 and TRBJ2-3; 7 nucleotides match TRBD2. This CDR3 comprises 13 residues. V lost 7 bases and J lost 2; bases outside the gene matches: 3. The germline V gene encodes CDR1 MNHNY and CDR2 SVGAGI (reference sequence). The CDR3 nucleotides are TGTGCCAGCACAGCGGGATTCACAGATACGCAGTATTTT. It encodes CASTAGFTDTQYF.

This chain joins TRBV6-1 and TRBJ1-5; no firm D call. Germline CDR1 MNHNS, CDR2 SASEGT. V lost 4 bases to trimming and J lost 0 bases, with 13 bases between them. The CDR3 totals 16 residues. The CDR3 loop is CASSVTPQYSNQPQHF. CDR3 nucleotides: TGTGCCAGCAGTGTTACGCCCCAATATAGCAATCAGCCCCAGCATTTT.

The chain couples TRBV6-7 to TRBJ2-5, with a tentative D call TRBD2 (5 bases). TRBV6-7 is recorded as an ORF, its role being uncertain. The V end lost 7 bases, the J end lost 0 bases, and 12 bases lay between the germline ends. The CDR3 has 14 residues. The CDR3 coding sequence is TGTGCCAGCATTCGGACTGGATACCAAGAGACCCAGTACTTC. Translating gives CASIRTGYQETQYF.

The chain joins TRBV7-8 to TRBJ2-5; D gene uncertain. CDR1 SGHVS and CDR2 FQNEAQ come from the germline V gene. V lost 3 bases and J lost 1, with 6 bases in between. The CDR3 totals 13 residues. In DNA form, the CDR3 reads TGTGCCAGCAGCTTCCAGCCCCAAGAGACCCAGTACTTC. Translation gives CASSFQPQETQYF.